This paragraph reports one T cell receptor (beta chain). The data derive from a study of control samples from healthy donors and cancer patients. This CDR3 has 13 amino acids. Trimming stripped 0 bases from V and 9 bases from J, with 12 bases between. Germline V CDR1 and CDR2: MNHEY, SVGEGT. The assay was immunoSEQ multiplex PCR, and TCRdb's table has in-frame clones only and misses some. The table records 90,000 or so clones, about 88% of them present only once. What was sequenced was blood. The chain recombines TRBV6-2 or TRBV6-3 with TRBJ2-7; tentative D call: TRBD1 (6 bases). This TCR derives from a woman in her seventies in good health. The CDR3 region has the DNA TGTGCCAGCAGTTACTCGGGGGCCCCAGGGCAGTACTTC. Protein product: CASSYSGAPGQYF.